This TCR beta chain was sequenced in a study of blood T cell repertoires in COVID-19. As originally analysed: Quantification of nucleated cells was approximated via reference gene primer amplification. Data came from immunoSEQ multiplex PCR; TCRdb stores just in-frame clones and leaves some out. From that table come the V and J calls and clone size; the DNA was used to work out D and trimming. The sample lists about 220,000 clones, approximately 85% occurring once. The sequence was collected from an elderly woman with COVID-19, enrolled during active disease. Sequenced sample: peripheral blood.

DNA of the CDR3: TGTGCCACCAGCAGAGATGAGACAGGGTTATCGACAGATACGCAGTATTTT. This sequence encodes CATSRDETGLSTDTQYF. The J gene is TRBJ2-3, the V gene TRBV15, with 7 bases aligning to TRBD1. The V gene's germline CDR1 is LNHNV and CDR2 YYDKDF (reference sequence). V was pared by 0 bases and J by 3 bases, with 9 bases of the junction left unmatched. This CDR3 comprises 17 residues.